Listed here are 19 T cell receptor beta chains from one sample, sequenced in a study of cytotoxic CD8 clonotypes in ibrutinib-treated CLL. TCRdb's copy holds only in-frame clones and misses some; the assay was immunoSEQ multiplex PCR. The table includes 150,000 to 250,000 clones, about 72% detected once. The specimen was PBMCs, collected after 24 months of ibrutinib treatment. The receptors shown here come from a human donor with chronic lymphocytic leukemia.

The chain employs TRBV5-1 and TRBJ2-1; 12 positions agree with TRBD2. J lost 8 bases, V lost 4 bases, and 10 bases had no gene match. Germline V gene data show CDR1 as SGHRS and CDR2 as YFSETQ. CDR3 length: 16 residues. This chain's CDR3 is CASSRNLASGRDEQFF. The CDR3 region has the DNA TGCGCCAGCAGCCGGAATTTGGCTAGCGGGAGGGATGAGCAGTTCTTC. Based on the CDR3 plus reference TRBV5-1 and TRBJ2-1, the full variable domain is KAGVTQTPRYLIKTRGQQVTLSCSPISGHRSVSWYQQTPGQGLQFLFEYFSETQRNKGNFPGRFSGRQFSNSRSEMNVSTLELGDSALYLCASSRNLASGRDEQFFGPGTRLTVL.

In its sample, this clone was seen a few times. The chain recombines TRBV9 with TRBJ2-7, with TRBD2 matching over 8 bases. Germline-derived CDR1 and CDR2 are SGDLS and YYNGEE. J lost 2 bases, V lost 4 bases, and 5 bases had no gene match. This CDR3 is 14 amino acids long. The CDR3 loop is CASSSIAGTYEQYF. CDR3 nucleotide sequence: TGTGCCAGCAGCTCCATAGCGGGGACCTACGAGCAGTACTTC.

This sequence joins TRBV28 and TRBJ2-1; the D call may be TRBD1 or TRBD2 (6 bases each). The length of the CDR3 is 15 residues. Trimming took 7 bases from V and 6 from J, leaving 19 bases between them. Germline CDR1 MDHEN, CDR2 SYDVKM. The CDR3 reads CASTPRGRRRNEQFF. The DNA of the CDR3 is TGTGCCAGCACTCCGAGGGGGAGGCGGCGCAATGAGCAGTTCTTC.

This chain connects TRBV30 to TRBJ1-5, with a weak D call TRBD1 (5 bases). Germline lookup yields CDR1 GTSNPN and CDR2 SVGIG (reference sequence). The germline V and J ends were trimmed by 2 bases and 0 bases, with 29 bases remaining between them. CDR3 length equals 21 residues. The CDR3 region is CAWSTGVRQTHGIYSNQPQHF. The CDR3 nucleotides read TGTGCCTGGAGTACTGGGGTGAGACAGACACATGGGATTTATAGCAATCAGCCCCAGCATTTT.

This chain links TRBV6-5 with TRBJ2-5; no firm D call. The length of the CDR3 is 16 residues. The V gene lost 0 bases and the J gene lost 5 bases, with 16 bases spanning the gap. Germline CDR1 MNHEY, CDR2 SVGAGI. In DNA, the CDR3 is TGTGCCAGCAGTTACTCGAGTAGTCCCCTCCTGGAGACCCAGTACTTC. This codes for CASSYSSSPLLETQYF.

This clone was seen just once. The J gene is TRBJ2-7, the V gene TRBV4-3; 9 bases are shared with TRBD2. Germline assignment: CDR1 LGHNA and CDR2 YSLEER. V shed 4 bases, J shed 0 bases, and the junction held 4 bases outside the gene matches. This CDR3 is 15 amino acids long. CDR3 bases: TGCGCCAGCAGCCGATTAGCGGGGGCCTCCTACGAGCAGTACTTC. Protein: CASSRLAGASYEQYF.

This clone was seen only a few times. J is TRBJ1-1 and V is TRBV30, with 8 positions matching TRBD1. Germline V gene sequence: CDR1 GTSNPN, CDR2 SVGIG (reference sequence). This CDR3 has 14 residues. With 4 bases clipped from V and 3 bases from J, the junction kept 7 bases outside the gene matches. The CDR3 DNA is TGTGCCTGGACCAGGACAGGGCGGGACACTGAAGCTTTCTTT. As protein: CAWTRTGRDTEAFF.

The genes are TRBV5-1 and TRBJ2-1, with 8 bases identical to TRBD2. The germline CDR1 and CDR2 sequences are SGHRS and YFSETQ. The CDR3 runs 16 residues. V shed 7 bases, J shed 0 bases, and the junction held 9 bases outside the gene matches. The CDR3 protein is CASGATGGISYNEQFF. The CDR3 DNA sequence: TGCGCCAGCGGTGCGACGGGAGGGATCTCCTACAATGAGCAGTTCTTC. Using reference TRBV5-1 and TRBJ2-1 for the parts outside the CDR3, the full variable domain is KAGVTQTPRYLIKTRGQQVTLSCSPISGHRSVSWYQQTPGQGLQFLFEYFSETQRNKGNFPGRFSGRQFSNSRSEMNVSTLELGDSALYLCASGATGGISYNEQFFGPGTRLTVL.

V is TRBV14 and J is TRBJ1-2; TRBD1 aligns across 7 bases. The CDR3 sequence is 14 residues long. V was pared by 4 bases and J by 7 bases, with 9 bases of the junction left unmatched. Germline CDR1 SGHDN, CDR2 FVKESK. CDR3 nucleotides: TGTGCCAGCAGCCCGCGTCGGACAGGTGGTGGCTACACCTTC. This encodes CASSPRRTGGGYTF.

This clone appeared once. This rearrangement joins TRBV11-2 to TRBJ1-2, with no clear D. The V end was cut by 1 base, the J end by 2 bases, with 5 bases between. The germline CDR1 and CDR2 sequences are SGHAT and FQNNGV. The CDR3 length is 13 residues. CDR3 DNA: TGTGCCAGCAGCTTAGGGATCAACTATGGCTACACCTTC. Protein sequence: CASSLGINYGYTF. The entire variable domain, with the rest obtained from reference TRBV11-2 and TRBJ1-2, is as follows: EAGVAQSPRYKIIEKRQSVAFWCNPISGHATLYWYQQILGQGPKLLIQFQNNGVVDDSQLPKDRFSAERLKGVDSTLKIQPAKLEDSAVYLCASSLGINYGYTFGSGTRLTVV.

V is TRBV9 and J is TRBJ2-1; possibly TRBD2 for D (5 bases). V was shortened by 1 base and J by 8 bases, with 16 bases between the two germline ends. This CDR3 contains 15 residues. The V gene's germline CDR1 is SGDLS and CDR2 YYNGEE. The CDR3 coding sequence is TGTGCCAGCAGCGTAACGATCTCGAAGAGGGATGAGCAGTTCTTC. This sequence encodes CASSVTISKRDEQFF. Full variable domain (remainder filled in from reference TRBV9 and TRBJ2-1): DSGVTQTPKHLITATGQRVTLRCSPRSGDLSVYWYQQSLDQGLQFLIQYYNGEERAKGNILERFSAQQFPDLHSELNLSSLELGDSALYFCASSVTISKRDEQFFGPGTRLTVL.

The chain joins TRBV18 to TRBJ1-3; D is unresolved. The CDR3 covers 13 residues. CDR1 is KGHSH and CDR2 is LQKENI in the germline V gene. V lost 6 bases and J 8 bases, leaving 14 bases between the germline ends. CDR3 sequence (DNA): TGTGCCAGCTCCGAGAGTGAACCGGACACCATATATTTT. It codes for CASSESEPDTIYF.

This chain links TRBV9 with TRBJ2-4; D remains unclear. The CDR3 has 17 residues. The germline gives CDR1 SGDLS, CDR2 YYNGEE. Trimming took 0 bases from V and 2 from J, leaving 15 bases between them. Here the CDR3 DNA reads TGTGCCAGCAGCGTAGCTTCGAGACCGAGCACCAAAAACATTCAGTACTTC. It specifies CASSVASRPSTKNIQYF.

The CDR3 sequence is CASSYSGLNSYEQYF. CDR3 in DNA: TGTGCCAGCAGTTACTCGGGGCTGAACTCCTACGAGCAGTACTTC. The chain has TRBV6-5 and TRBJ2-7, with D possibly matching TRBD1 (5 bases). The germline CDR1 and CDR2 sequences are MNHEY and SVGAGI. Trimming cost V 0 bases and J 0 bases, with 9 bases left between them. The CDR3 runs 15 residues.

This clone turned up a few times. The chain carries TRBV20-1 and TRBJ1-2; D might be TRBD1 (6 bases). V dropped 6 bases and J dropped 5 bases, with 7 bases sitting between them. Per the germline V gene, CDR1 is DFQATT and CDR2 is SNEGSKA (reference sequence). The CDR3 totals 10 residues. In nucleotides, the CDR3 is TGCAGTGCCACAGGGTATGGCTACACCTTC. It is translated as CSATGYGYTF.

The CDR3 DNA reads as TGTGCCATCAGTGACCAGCGGTCCTACGAGCAGTACTTC. It encodes CAISDQRSYEQYF. The V call is TRBV10-3, the J call TRBJ2-7; possible D gene TRBD2, 5 bases. Germline loops: CDR1 ENHRY, CDR2 SYGVKD. CDR3 length: 13 residues. With 3 bases removed from V and 1 base from J, the gap between germline ends came to 7 bases.

In its sample, this clone was seen a few times. The chain carries TRBV19 and TRBJ2-5; D gene unclear. The CDR3 spans 13 residues. The germline V gene has CDR1 LNHDA and CDR2 SQIVND (reference sequence). Trimming took 3 bases from V and 10 from J, leaving 15 bases between them. Written as DNA, the CDR3 is TGTGCCAGTAGTATCCCCGGTCCGGGCGTCCAGTACTTC. Its protein product is CASSIPGPGVQYF.

The V call is TRBV4-3, the J call TRBJ2-1; D remains unclear. The CDR3 is 15 amino acids. In germline, CDR1 is LGHNA, CDR2 YSLEER. Trimming stripped 4 bases from V and 5 bases from J, with 15 bases between. Here the CDR3 reads CASSPGAAPHNEQFF. CDR3 DNA sequence: TGCGCCAGCAGCCCTGGTGCGGCACCCCACAATGAGCAGTTCTTC.

The chain recombines TRBV2 with TRBJ1-1, with a possible D match to TRBD1 (5 bases). V lost 8 bases to trimming and J lost 1 base, with 11 bases between them. Germline CDR1 is SNHLY and CDR2 is FYNNEI. This CDR3 region has 13 residues. CDR3 in amino acids: CASVPGANTEAFF. DNA for the CDR3: TGTGCCAGCGTTCCTGGGGCGAACACTGAAGCTTTCTTT.